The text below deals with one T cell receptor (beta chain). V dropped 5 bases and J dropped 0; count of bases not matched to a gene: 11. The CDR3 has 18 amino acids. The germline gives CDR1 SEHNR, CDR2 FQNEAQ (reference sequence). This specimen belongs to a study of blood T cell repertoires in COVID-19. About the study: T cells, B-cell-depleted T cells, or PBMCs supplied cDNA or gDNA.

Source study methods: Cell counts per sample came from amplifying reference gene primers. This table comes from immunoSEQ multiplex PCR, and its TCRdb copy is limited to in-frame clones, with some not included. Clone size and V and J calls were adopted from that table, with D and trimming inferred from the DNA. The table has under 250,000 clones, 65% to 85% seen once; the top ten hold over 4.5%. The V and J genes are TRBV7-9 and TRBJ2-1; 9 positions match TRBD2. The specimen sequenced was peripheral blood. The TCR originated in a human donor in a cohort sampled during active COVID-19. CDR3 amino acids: CASSPGGLAGSSYNEQFF. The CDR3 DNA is TGTGCCAGCAGCCCCGGGGGCCTAGCGGGGAGCTCCTACAATGAGCAGTTCTTC. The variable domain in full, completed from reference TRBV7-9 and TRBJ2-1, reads DTGVSQNPRHKITKRGQNVTFRCDPISEHNRLYWYRQTLGQGPEFLTYFQNEAQLEKSRLLSDRFSAERPKGSFSTLEIQRTEQGDSAMYLCASSPGGLAGSSYNEQFFGPGTRLTVL.